This T cell receptor (beta chain) was retrieved from a study of T cell responses to AZD1222 COVID-19 vaccine. Remarks on this clone: The antigen is undetermined.

This table comes from immunoSEQ multiplex PCR, and its TCRdb copy is limited to in-frame clones, with some not included. The sample holds about 120,000 clones, approximately 93% seen once. Broader study findings: Repertoires in all cases were sampled only once the peak T cell response had passed.

With 1 base removed from V and 0 bases from J, the gap between germline ends came to 11 bases. Germline assignment: CDR1 LGHNA and CDR2 YNFKEQ. This CDR3 has 16 amino acids. The input for sequencing was peripheral blood, taken on day 0 of AZD1222 vaccination. J is TRBJ2-3 and V is TRBV4-2; no definite D call. This TCR was recovered from an adult in good health. The chain's CDR3 is CASSQGPETSTDTQYF. The DNA of the CDR3 is TGTGCCAGCAGCCAAGGGCCGGAGACTAGCACAGATACGCAGTATTTT.